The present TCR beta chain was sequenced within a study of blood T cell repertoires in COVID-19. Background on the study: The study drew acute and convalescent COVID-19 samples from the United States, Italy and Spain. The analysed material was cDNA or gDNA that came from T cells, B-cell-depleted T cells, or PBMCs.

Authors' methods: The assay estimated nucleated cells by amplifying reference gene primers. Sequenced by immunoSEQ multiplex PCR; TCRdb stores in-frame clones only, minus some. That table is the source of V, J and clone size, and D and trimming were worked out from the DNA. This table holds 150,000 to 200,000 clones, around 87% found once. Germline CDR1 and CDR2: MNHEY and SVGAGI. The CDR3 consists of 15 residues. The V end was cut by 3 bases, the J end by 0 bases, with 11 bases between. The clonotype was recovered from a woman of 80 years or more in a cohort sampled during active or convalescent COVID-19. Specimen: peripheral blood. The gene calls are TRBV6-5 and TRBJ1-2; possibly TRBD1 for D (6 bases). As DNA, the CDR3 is TGTGCCAGCAGTTATGGGGGCCTAGCTAACTATGGCTACACCTTC. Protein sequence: CASSYGGLANYGYTF.